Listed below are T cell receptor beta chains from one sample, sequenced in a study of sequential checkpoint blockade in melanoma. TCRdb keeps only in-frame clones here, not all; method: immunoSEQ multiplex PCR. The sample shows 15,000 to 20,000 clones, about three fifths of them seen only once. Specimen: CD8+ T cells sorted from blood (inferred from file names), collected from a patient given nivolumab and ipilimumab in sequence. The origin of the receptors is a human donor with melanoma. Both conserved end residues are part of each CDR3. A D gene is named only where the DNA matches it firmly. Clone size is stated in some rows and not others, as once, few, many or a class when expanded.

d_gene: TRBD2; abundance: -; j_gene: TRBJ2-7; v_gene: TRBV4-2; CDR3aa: CASSPRTSPSYEQYF; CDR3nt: TGTGCCAGCAGCCCTCGGACTAGTCCCTCCTACGAGCAGTACTTC
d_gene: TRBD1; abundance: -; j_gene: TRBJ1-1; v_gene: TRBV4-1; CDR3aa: CASRQPGQGYGEAFF; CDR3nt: TGCGCCAGCAGACAACCGGGACAGGGCTACGGTGAAGCTTTCTTT
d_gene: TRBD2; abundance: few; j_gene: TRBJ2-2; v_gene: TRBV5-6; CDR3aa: CASSLGRLAANTGELFF; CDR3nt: TGTGCCAGCAGCTTGGGCCGACTAGCCGCGAACACCGGGGAGCTGTTTTTT
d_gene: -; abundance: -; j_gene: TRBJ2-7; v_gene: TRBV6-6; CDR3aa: CASSYLLDGLLEQYF; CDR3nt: TGTGCCAGCAGTTACTTACTCGACGGACTACTGGAGCAGTACTTC
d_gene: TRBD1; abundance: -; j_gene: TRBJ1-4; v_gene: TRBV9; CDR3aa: CASSGQGLREKLFF; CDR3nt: TGTGCCAGCAGTGGACAGGGACTACGAGAAAAACTGTTTTTT
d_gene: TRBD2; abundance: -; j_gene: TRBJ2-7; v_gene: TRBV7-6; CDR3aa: CASSSGLAGYEQYF; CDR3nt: TGTGCCAGCAGCTCAGGACTAGCCGGCTACGAGCAGTACTTC
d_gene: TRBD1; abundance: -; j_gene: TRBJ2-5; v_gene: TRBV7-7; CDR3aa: CASSLGQGARETQYF; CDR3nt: TGTGCCAGCAGCCTAGGACAGGGGGCGAGAGAGACCCAGTACTTC
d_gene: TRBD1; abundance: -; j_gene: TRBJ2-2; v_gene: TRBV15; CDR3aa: CATSRTGGTGELFF; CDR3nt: TGTGCCACCAGCAGGACAGGGGGCACCGGGGAGCTGTTTTTT
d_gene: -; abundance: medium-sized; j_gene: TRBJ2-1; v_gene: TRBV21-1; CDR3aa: CASSHRTSGRADEQFF; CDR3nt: TGTGCCAGCAGCCATCGGACTAGCGGGAGGGCGGATGAGCAGTTCTTC
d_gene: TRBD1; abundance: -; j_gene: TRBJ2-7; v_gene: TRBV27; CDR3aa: CASSLSGTGIVEQYF; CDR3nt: TGTGCCAGCAGTTTATCCGGGACAGGGATTGTCGAGCAGTACTTC
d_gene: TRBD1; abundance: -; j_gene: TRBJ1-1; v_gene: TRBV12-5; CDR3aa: CASDGQGNTEAFF; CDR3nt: TGTGCTAGTGATGGACAGGGGAACACTGAAGCTTTCTTT
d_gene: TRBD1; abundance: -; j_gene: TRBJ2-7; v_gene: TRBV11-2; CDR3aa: CASSLVFGQGGYEQYF; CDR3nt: TGTGCCAGCAGCTTAGTGTTTGGACAGGGTGGATACGAGCAGTACTTC
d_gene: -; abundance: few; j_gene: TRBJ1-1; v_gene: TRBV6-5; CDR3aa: CASILDRGTEAFF; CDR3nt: -
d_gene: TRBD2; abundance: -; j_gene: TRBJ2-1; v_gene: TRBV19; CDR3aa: CASRLAGGHNEQFF; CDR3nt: TGTGCCAGTAGGCTAGCGGGAGGACACAATGAGCAGTTCTTC
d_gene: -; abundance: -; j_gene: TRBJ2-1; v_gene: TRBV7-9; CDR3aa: CASSSEAAFQNEQFF; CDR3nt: TGTGCCAGCAGCTCAGAAGCGGCCTTCCAGAATGAGCAGTTCTTC
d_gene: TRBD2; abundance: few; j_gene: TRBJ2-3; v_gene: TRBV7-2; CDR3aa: CASSLPAAGANTDTQYF; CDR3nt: TGTGCCAGCAGCCTCCCGGCTGCGGGAGCGAACACAGATACGCAGTATTTT
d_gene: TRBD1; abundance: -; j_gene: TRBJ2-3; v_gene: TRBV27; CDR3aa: CASNPVKGAERDTQYF; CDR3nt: TGTGCCAGCAATCCCGTGAAGGGGGCAGAGAGAGATACGCAGTATTTT
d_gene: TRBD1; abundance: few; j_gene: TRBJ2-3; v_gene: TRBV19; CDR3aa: CASSSSGTGVIDTQYF; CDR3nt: TGTGCCAGTAGTTCCTCCGGGACAGGGGTTATAGATACGCAGTATTTT
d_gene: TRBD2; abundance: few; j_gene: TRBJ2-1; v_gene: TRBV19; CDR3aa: CASSIRLAGFGNEQFF; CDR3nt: TGTGCCAGTAGTATACGACTAGCGGGGTTTGGTAATGAGCAGTTCTTC
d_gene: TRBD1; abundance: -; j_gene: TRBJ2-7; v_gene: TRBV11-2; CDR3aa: CASSNPSDRVGGEQYF; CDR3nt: TGTGCCAGCAGCAACCCCTCGGACAGGGTCGGGGGTGAGCAGTACTTC
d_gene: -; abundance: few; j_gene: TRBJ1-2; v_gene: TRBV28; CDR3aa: CASSLARGYTF; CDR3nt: TGTGCCAGCAGTTTGGCCCGCGGCTACACCTTC
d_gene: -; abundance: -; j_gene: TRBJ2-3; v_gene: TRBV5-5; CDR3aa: CASSLSAYITSTDTQYF; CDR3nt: TGCGCCAGCAGCTTGTCTGCCTATATTACTAGCACAGATACGCAGTATTTT
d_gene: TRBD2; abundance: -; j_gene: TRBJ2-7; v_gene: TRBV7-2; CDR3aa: CASSPPGGIYEQYF; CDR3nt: TGTGCCAGCAGCCCTCCGGGAGGAATCTACGAGCAGTACTTC
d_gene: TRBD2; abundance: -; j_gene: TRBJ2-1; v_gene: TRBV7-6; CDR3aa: CASSFGLAGGLSYNEQFF; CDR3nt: TGTGCCAGCAGCTTTGGTCTAGCGGGAGGGCTCTCCTACAATGAGCAGTTCTTC
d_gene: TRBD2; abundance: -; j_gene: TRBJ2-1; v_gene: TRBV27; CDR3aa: CASSLLAGGPSSYNEQFF; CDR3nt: TGTGCCAGCAGTTTATTAGCGGGAGGGCCGAGCTCCTACAATGAGCAGTTCTTC
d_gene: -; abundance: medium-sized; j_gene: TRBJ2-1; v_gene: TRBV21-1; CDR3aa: CASSRHTGTGNRQFF; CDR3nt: TGTGCCAGCAGCCGCCACACCGGGACAGGGAATAGGCAGTTCTTC
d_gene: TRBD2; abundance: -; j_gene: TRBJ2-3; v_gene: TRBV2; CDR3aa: CASSDPSSGADTQYF; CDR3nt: TGTGCCAGCAGTGACCCCTCAAGCGGGGCAGATACGCAGTATTTT
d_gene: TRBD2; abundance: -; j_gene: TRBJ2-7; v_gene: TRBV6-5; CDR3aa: CASSYSRLAGNEQYF; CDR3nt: TGTGCCAGCAGTTACTCCCGACTAGCGGGAAACGAGCAGTACTTC